The 9 T cell receptor beta chains in this list originate from one sample, sequenced in a study of blood T cells in healthy people across ages. Next came a second PCR, run for about 7 to 12 cycles, which used a sample-barcoded 5' primer along with a J-beta primer mix. TCRdb independently ran MiXCR on the 5' RACE reads; one entry per CDR3 protein. The sample shows under 1 million distinct CDR3 sequences, roughly 44% of them seen only once. The sequencing input was blood. The receptors were gathered from a man between 60 and 75 years old in good health.

The chain combines TRBV24-1 with TRBJ1-2, with no clear D. Germline-derived CDR1 and CDR2 are KGHDR and SFDVKD. V dropped 2 bases and J dropped 6 bases, with 3 bases sitting between them. The CDR3 loop spans 11 amino acids. The CDR3 bases are TGTGCCACCAGTGATTCCCATGGCTACACCTTC. It translates to CATSDSHGYTF.

The J gene is TRBJ2-3, the V gene TRBV9; TRBD1 is a possible D gene (6 bases). The CDR3 consists of 16 residues. Germline CDR1 is SGDLS and CDR2 is YYNGEE. V was trimmed by 4 bases and J by 1 base, leaving 16 bases between them. The CDR3 here is CASSPPTPGGTDTQYF. The CDR3 DNA follows: TGTGCCAGCAGCCCCCCCACACCAGGGGGCACAGATACGCAGTATTTT. Together with reference TRBV9 and TRBJ2-3, the CDR3 gives the full variable domain: DSGVTQTPKHLITATGQRVTLRCSPRSGDLSVYWYQQSLDQGLQFLIQYYNGEERAKGNILERFSAQQFPDLHSELNLSSLELGDSALYFCASSPPTPGGTDTQYFGPGTRLTVL.

The count of this clonotype is one. This chain links TRBV5-6 with TRBJ1-2; perhaps TRBD1 as D (5 bases). Trimming shortened V by 1 base and J by 8 bases, and 12 bases separated the two germline ends. Germline CDR1 reads SGHDT; CDR2 reads YYEEEE. This CDR3 contains 13 residues. The CDR3 loop is CASSLRRGEGYTF. In DNA, the CDR3 is TGTGCCAGCAGCTTGCGAAGGGGAGAAGGCTACACCTTC.

This rearrangement joins TRBV11-3 to TRBJ2-5; 10 bases fit TRBD2. J lost 7 bases, V lost 1 base, and 9 bases had no gene match. CDR3 length: 16 residues. CDR1 and CDR2 from the germline V gene are SGHNT and YENEEA. The DNA of the CDR3 is TGTGCCAGCAGCTTAGGGGGAGCGGGGGGGCCCCGGACCCAGTACTTC. Its protein is CASSLGGAGGPRTQYF.

The V gene is TRBV4-1, the J gene TRBJ1-4; 7 nucleotides align to TRBD1. From germline, CDR1 is MGHRA and CDR2 YSYEKL. This CDR3 is 15 amino acids long. V lost 4 bases, J lost 8 bases, and 10 bases stayed unmatched. CDR3 amino acids: CASSPAPGGREKLFF. CDR3 coding DNA: TGCGCCAGCAGCCCGGCTCCAGGGGGTAGGGAAAAACTGTTTTTT.

This clonotype was seen more than once but under ten times. The V and J genes are TRBV7-2 and TRBJ1-5; 7 bases fit TRBD1. The length of the CDR3 is 14 residues. V lost 2 bases to trimming and J lost 5 bases; unmatched junction nucleotides: 3. Germline V gene data show CDR1 as SGHTA and CDR2 as FQGNSA. The CDR3 DNA follows: TGTGCCAGCAGCTTAATGGGACAGTATCAGCCCCAGCATTTT. This codes for CASSLMGQYQPQHF.

A note on this clonotype: At one end the junction does not follow the germline gene, possibly because of a read error. This chain connects TRBV5-1 to TRBJ2-3, with D possibly matching TRBD1 (7 bases). This CDR3 has 16 residues. Germline lookup yields CDR1 SGHRS and CDR2 YFSETQ. The DNA for the CDR3 is TGCGCCAGCAGCCCCCCATTTGCGGAGGGGGCGGATATGCAGTATTTT. Protein sequence: CASSPPFAEGADMQYF.

The J gene is TRBJ2-1, the V gene TRBV9; a weak D match, TRBD1 (6 bases). V was shortened by 0 bases and J by 8 bases, with 15 bases between the two germline ends. The CDR3 contains 15 residues. Germline V CDR1 and CDR2: SGDLS, YYNGEE. The CDR3 DNA reads TGTGCCAGCAGCGTAGCAGGGGCCCCTCGCCATGAGCAGTTCTTC. Protein sequence: CASSVAGAPRHEQFF.

The chain has TRBV18 and TRBJ2-6; a weak D match, TRBD2 (5 bases). The CDR3 is made up of 16 amino acids. Per germline, CDR1 KGHSH and CDR2 LQKENI. V was pared by 11 bases and J by 0 bases, with 17 bases between. The CDR3 sequence is CASGERLHSGANVLTF. The DNA of the CDR3 is TGTGCCTCCGGGGAGCGGCTTCACTCTGGGGCCAACGTCCTGACTTTC.